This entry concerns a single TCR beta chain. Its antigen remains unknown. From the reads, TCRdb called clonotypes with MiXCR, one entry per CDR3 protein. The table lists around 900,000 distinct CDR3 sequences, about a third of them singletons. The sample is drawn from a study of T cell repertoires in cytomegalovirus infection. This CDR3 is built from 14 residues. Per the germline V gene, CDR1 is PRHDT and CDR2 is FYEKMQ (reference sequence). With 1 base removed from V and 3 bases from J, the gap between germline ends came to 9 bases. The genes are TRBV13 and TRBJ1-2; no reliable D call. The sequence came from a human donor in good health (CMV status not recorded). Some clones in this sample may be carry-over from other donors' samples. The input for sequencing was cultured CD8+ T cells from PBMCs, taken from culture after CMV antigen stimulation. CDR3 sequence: CASSLDKGYYGYTF. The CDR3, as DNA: TGTGCCAGCAGCTTAGACAAGGGTTACTATGGCTACACCTTC.